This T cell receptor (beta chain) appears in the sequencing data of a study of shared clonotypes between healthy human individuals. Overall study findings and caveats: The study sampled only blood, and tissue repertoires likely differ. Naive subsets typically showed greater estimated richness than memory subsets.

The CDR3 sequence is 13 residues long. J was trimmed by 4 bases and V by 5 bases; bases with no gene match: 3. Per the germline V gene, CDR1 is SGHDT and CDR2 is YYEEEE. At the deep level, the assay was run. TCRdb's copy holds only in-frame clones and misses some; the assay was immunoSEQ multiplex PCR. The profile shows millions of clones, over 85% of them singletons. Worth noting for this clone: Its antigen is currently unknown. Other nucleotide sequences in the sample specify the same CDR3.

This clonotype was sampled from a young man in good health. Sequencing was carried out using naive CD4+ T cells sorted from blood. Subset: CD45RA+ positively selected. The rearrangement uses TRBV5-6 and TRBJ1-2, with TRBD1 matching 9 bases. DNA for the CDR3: TGTGCCAGCAGTCCGGACAGGGGCTATGGCTACACCTTC. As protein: CASSPDRGYGYTF.